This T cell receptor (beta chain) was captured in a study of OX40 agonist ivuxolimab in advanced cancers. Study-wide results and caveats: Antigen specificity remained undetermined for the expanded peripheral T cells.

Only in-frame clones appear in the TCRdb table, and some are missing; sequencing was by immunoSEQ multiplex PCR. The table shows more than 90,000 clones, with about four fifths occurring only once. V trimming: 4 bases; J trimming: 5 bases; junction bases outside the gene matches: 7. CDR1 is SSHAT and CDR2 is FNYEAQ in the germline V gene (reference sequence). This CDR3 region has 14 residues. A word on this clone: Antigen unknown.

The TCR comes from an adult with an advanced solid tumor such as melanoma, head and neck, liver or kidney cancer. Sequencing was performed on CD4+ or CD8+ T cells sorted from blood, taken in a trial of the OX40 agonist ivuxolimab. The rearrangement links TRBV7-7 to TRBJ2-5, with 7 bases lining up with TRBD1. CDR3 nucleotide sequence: TGTGCCAGCAGCTCGACAGGGCCGGGGGAGACCCAGTACTTC. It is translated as CASSSTGPGETQYF. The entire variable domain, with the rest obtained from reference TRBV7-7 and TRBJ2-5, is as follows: GAGVSQSPRYKVTKRGQDVTLRCDPISSHATLYWYQQALGQGPEFLTYFNYEAQPDKSGLPSDRFSAERPEGSISTLTIQRTEQRDSAMYRCASSSTGPGETQYFGPGTRLLVL.